The clone carrying this T cell receptor (beta chain) has ten or more counts. Its antigen is undetermined. The read ends 3 residues before the CDR3 terminus; that terminus is restored from the germline J gene. V lost 5 bases to trimming and J lost 5 bases, with 12 bases between them. The CDR3 is 14 residues long. Germline-derived CDR1 and CDR2 are SGHTA and FQGNSA. This record comes from a study of T cell clonality in common variable immunodeficiency. Study-wide points: Common variable immunodeficiency TCR beta sequences reportedly had fewer deletions and N-nucleotide insertions. Shared TCRbeta clones were fewer between CVID subjects than controls.

The method was immunoSEQ multiplex PCR; TCRdb's version includes in-frame clones alone and lacks a portion of them. This record lists 80,000 or so clones, none seen once only, and the top ten clones contain around 0.8%. Patients and controls were mostly of Caucasian heritage. Heparinized whole blood, roughly 4.5 to 9 ml, came from each donor. This receptor was obtained from a person between 18 and 69 years old in good health. The chain has TRBV7-2 and TRBJ2-2, with D possibly TRBD1 on 6 matching bases. Material: peripheral blood mononuclear cells. The part of the CDR3 DNA that was read is TGTGCCAGCAGCAGGACAGCGGAGACCGGGGAG. It specifies CASSRTAETGE. The CDR3, in full, reads CASSRTAETGELFF.